Presented here are 13 T cell receptor beta chains from one specimen sequenced in a study. Adaptor-ligated barcode primers were used to amplify TRBV12-4/TRBJ1-2 clonotypes. MiXCR was run by TCRdb on the multiplex PCR reads, yielding one entry per CDR3 protein. The data contain about 1,400 distinct CDR3 sequences, 15% to 20% of them seen just once; the ten biggest clones take up about 54%. The sample was naive CD4+ T cells sorted from blood. Stated subset: naive CD4+ T cells, CD4+CD45RA+CD25-. The receptor source for this set is a female donor with breast cancer.

This clonotype was recorded a few times. A read error may explain this, as a much larger clone is one base away. This chain joins TRBV12-3 or TRBV12-4 and TRBJ1-2, with D unresolved. CDR3 length: 13 residues. CDR3 amino acids: CASSDVGARGHTF. CDR3 coding DNA: TGTGCCAGCAGTGACGTAGGAGCTCGTGGCCACACCTTC.

The table lists this clonotype with a few counts. This chain uses TRBV12-3 or TRBV12-4 with TRBJ1-2, with 8 bases matching TRBD1. The CDR3 has 14 amino acids. J lost 8 bases, V lost 4 bases, and 9 bases had no gene match. CDR3 loop: CASSYAGTGTGYTF. The CDR3 nucleotides are TGTGCCAGCAGTTACGCCGGGACAGGTACCGGCTACACCTTC.

This clonotype was found many times. V is TRBV12-3 or TRBV12-4 and J is TRBJ1-2; D ambiguous. CDR3 length: 12 residues. Trimming cost V 6 bases and J 6 bases, with 11 bases left between them. CDR3 amino acids: CASRGRGDGYTF. The CDR3 DNA reads TGTGCCAGCAGGGGAAGAGGTGATGGCTACACCTTC.

This clonotype is medium-sized. The chain combines TRBV12-3 or TRBV12-4 with TRBJ1-2; no reliable D call. Trimming cost V 0 bases and J 3 bases, with 5 bases left between them. This CDR3 has 13 residues. CDR3 amino acids: CASSLAPDYGYTF. DNA for the CDR3: TGTGCCAGCAGTTTAGCCCCAGACTATGGCTACACCTTC.

By its share, this clonotype is medium-sized. The gene calls are TRBV12-3 or TRBV12-4 and TRBJ1-2; maybe TRBD1 (5 bases). V was cut by 5 bases and J by 3 bases, with 10 bases left in between. The CDR3 length is 13 residues. The CDR3 sequence is CASSPGTDYGYTF. The CDR3 DNA reads as TGTGCCAGCAGTCCCGGGACGGACTATGGCTACACCTTC.

This clonotype was seen many times. V is TRBV12-3 or TRBV12-4 and J is TRBJ1-2; a weak D match, TRBD1 (5 bases). The V end was cut by 6 bases, the J end by 1 base, with 15 bases between. CDR3 length: 15 amino acids. The CDR3 DNA sequence: TGTGCCAGCAGCTATTGGGACGGACGTAACTATGGCTACACCTTC. Translating it yields CASSYWDGRNYGYTF.

The table lists this clonotype with many counts. V gene TRBV12-3 or TRBV12-4 combines with J gene TRBJ1-2; D is uncertain. The length of the CDR3 is 13 residues. Trimming stripped 2 bases from V and 8 bases from J, with 12 bases between. As DNA, the CDR3 is TGTGCCAGCAGTTTATTAGTTTACGGCGGCTACACCTTC. Amino acid sequence: CASSLLVYGGYTF.

The rearrangement joins TRBV12-3 or TRBV12-4 to TRBJ1-2; the match to TRBD1 covers 9 bases. V lost 6 bases, J lost 12 bases, and 8 bases stayed unmatched. The CDR3 runs 12 residues. The CDR3 DNA is TGTGCCAGCAGCGGACAGGGGTTAGTCGACACCTTC. This gives the protein CASSGQGLVDTF.

Relative to its sample, this clonotype is medium-sized. The CDR3, as DNA: TGTGCCAGCAGCCGATCCGGCGGCGGGTATGGCTACACCTTC. Amino acids: CASSRSGGGYGYTF. V and J are TRBV12-3 or TRBV12-4 and TRBJ1-2; no firm D call. The CDR3 is made up of 14 amino acids. Trimming cost V 6 bases and J 5 bases, with 16 bases left between them.

This clonotype is medium-sized (0.01 to 0.1%). V usage is TRBV12-3 or TRBV12-4 and J usage is TRBJ1-2; TRBD1 is a possible D gene (5 bases). Trimming shortened V by 8 bases and J by 1 base, and 8 bases separated the two germline ends. The CDR3 loop spans 12 amino acids. CDR3 nucleotide sequence: TGTGCCAGCCTAGACAGTAACTATGGCTACACCTTC. Its protein is CASLDSNYGYTF.

Sample share makes this clonotype medium-sized. This rearrangement joins TRBV12-3 or TRBV12-4 to TRBJ1-2, with no clear D. This CDR3 comprises 14 residues. V was clipped by 5 bases and J by 7 bases, with 17 bases between them. The CDR3 loop is CASSPRERVTGYTF. The CDR3 nucleotides read TGTGCCAGCAGTCCGAGGGAGCGCGTTACTGGCTACACCTTC.

This clonotype was seen repeatedly, ten times or more. V usage is TRBV12-3 or TRBV12-4 and J usage is TRBJ1-2, with 7 positions matching TRBD1. J lost 6 bases, V lost 6 bases, and 7 bases had no gene match. CDR3 length: 13 residues. The CDR3 sequence is CASRRRQGDGYTF. The CDR3 DNA reads TGTGCCAGCAGAAGAAGACAGGGCGATGGCTACACCTTC.

This clonotype appeared a single time. The chain combines TRBV12-3 or TRBV12-4 with TRBJ1-2; 7 bases fit TRBD1. The CDR3 contains 15 residues. With 3 bases clipped from V and 5 bases from J, the junction kept 9 bases outside the gene matches. CDR3 coding DNA: TGTGCCAGCAGTTTGGCCGGGACAGTGGTATATGGCTACACCTTC. It specifies CASSLAGTVVYGYTF.